This TCR beta chain was captured by sequencing in a study of cytomegalovirus exposure and HLA in healthy donors. Study results and caveats: Several V segments, TRBV6-2 and TRBV6-3 among them, could not be told apart and were dropped.

Trimming at V came to 6 bases and at J to 5 bases, leaving 5 bases not matched to a gene. The CDR3 consists of 14 residues. CDR1 and CDR2 from the germline V gene are MRHNA and SNTAGT. The PCR contained 60 Vbeta and 13 Jbeta primers. Generated by immunoSEQ multiplex PCR, the TCRdb table keeps only in-frame clones and is missing some. The repertoire holds approximately 190,000 clones, with over 65% as singletons. This clone appeared a few times. The antigen is undetermined. Sequenced material: PBMCs. This clonotype originated in a woman younger than 45 in good health and CMV-seronegative. V and J are TRBV6-4 and TRBJ2-2; TRBD2 matches 8 bases. CDR3 region: CASSPGLETGELFF. CDR3 nucleotides: TGTGCCAGCAGCCCGGGACTAGAAACCGGGGAGCTGTTTTTT.